This T cell receptor (beta chain) was sequenced for a study of identifying expanded T cells in peripheral blood. This clone occurred once. This table comes from immunoSEQ multiplex PCR, and its TCRdb copy is limited to in-frame clones, with some not included. The sample records around 100,000 clones, around nine tenths being singletons. CDR3 size: 15 residues. Trimming left V 5 bases short and J 7 bases short, with 20 bases between. The V gene's germline CDR1 is MDHEN and CDR2 SYDVKM. The sequence came from a person aged 18 to 75 in good health. The sample comprised blood. The chain uses TRBV28 and TRBJ1-2; possibly TRBD1 for D (5 bases). Here the CDR3 reads CASSTPGIPGGGYTF. The DNA of the CDR3 is TGTGCCAGCAGTACTCCGGGAATCCCGGGGGGTGGCTACACCTTC.